The 5 T cell receptor beta chains given below trace back to one sample, sequenced in a study of T cell responses to AZD1222 COVID-19 vaccine. The repertoire was sequenced with immunoSEQ multiplex PCR; TCRdb's copy has only in-frame clones and lacks some. This repertoire shows under 200,000 clones, 85% to 95% found once; its top ten account for approximately 0.6%. Source: peripheral blood, taken on day 0 of AZD1222 vaccination. These receptors came from an adult in good health.

The V call is TRBV19, the J call TRBJ1-2, with unresolved D. Germline V gives CDR1 LNHDA, CDR2 SQIVND (reference sequence). The CDR3 totals 12 residues. The V end lost 4 bases, the J end lost 13 bases, and 16 bases lay between the germline ends. The CDR3 loop is CASSTPRGPGTF. DNA of the CDR3: TGTGCCAGTAGTACGCCCCGTGGGCCAGGCACCTTC.

The rearrangement uses TRBV28 and TRBJ1-2; D unclear. CDR3 length: 13 amino acids. The germline V and J ends were trimmed by 3 bases and 4 bases, with 9 bases remaining between them. CDR1 is MDHEN and CDR2 is SYDVKM in the germline V gene. The DNA for the CDR3 is TGTGCCAGCAGTTTCCCGAAGGCCTATGGCTACACCTTC. It is translated as CASSFPKAYGYTF.

The V call is TRBV15, the J call TRBJ1-4, with D possibly being TRBD1 (6 bases). V dropped 3 bases and J dropped 4 bases, with 12 bases sitting between them. Germline CDR1 reads LNHNV; CDR2 reads YYDKDF (reference sequence). The CDR3 has 15 amino acids. The CDR3 loop is CATSSGQTNNEKLFF. The CDR3 DNA is TGTGCCACCAGCAGCGGACAGACTAATAATGAAAAACTGTTTTTT.

The V call is TRBV27, the J call TRBJ2-7; D perhaps matches TRBD2 (5 bases). Per germline, CDR1 MNHEY and CDR2 SMNVEV (reference sequence). The CDR3 consists of 13 residues. The V and J ends lost 3 bases and 5 bases respectively, with 11 bases between them. CDR3 region: CASSLGGRNEQYF. CDR3 sequence (DNA): TGTGCCAGCAGTTTGGGTGGGAGAAACGAGCAGTACTTC.

This clone was counted a few times. V gene TRBV6-1 combines with J gene TRBJ1-6, with D unclear. Germline assignment: CDR1 MNHNS and CDR2 SASEGT. The CDR3 runs 14 residues. V was cut by 1 base and J by 13 bases, with 14 bases left in between. The CDR3 here is CASSEDEGSRPLHF. As DNA, the CDR3 is TGTGCCAGCAGTGAAGATGAGGGTTCTCGGCCCCTCCACTTT.